Sequencing of this TCR beta chain was carried out in a study of metastatic and nonmetastatic thyroid tumors. Study-wide background: Comparative analysis of repertoires was undertaken across blood and tumor or nodule tissue obtained from malignant and benign thyroid patients.

To note about this clone: Its specificity is not known. A much larger clone lies one base from this, so it may be a read error. The CDR3 ends on some other residue instead of the conserved phenylalanine or tryptophan, so this is likely a read error.

Study conclusions and caveats: Malignant thyroid tumors reportedly had TCR beta diversity that was significantly higher than in benign nodules, in blood and tumor.

Per the original data handling: A distant-metastasis classifier for papillary thyroid cancer was built using CDR3 differences across clinicopathological groups. TCRdb used MiXCR to call clones anew from the PCR reads. These V and J calls derive from TCRdb rather than the authors' analysis. The data hold some 19,000 clones, with less than 20% observed a single time. Thyroid surgery took place with no prior treatment in any patient. The TCR sequence derives from a female donor with papillary thyroid cancer or a benign thyroid nodule (not recorded which). Some clones in this sample may be carry-over from other donors' samples. The sequenced sample consisted of blood.

The CDR3 DNA follows: TGTGCCAGCAGCCAAGGAAGGAAGCTTGGAAACACCATATATTCT. Its translation is CASSQGRKLGNTIYS. This chain links TRBV14 with TRBJ1-3, with D hard to call. The CDR3 totals 15 residues. Trimming pared 1 base from V and 3 bases from J, leaving 10 bases between. Germline V gives CDR1 SGHDN, CDR2 FVKESK.